This TCR beta chain emerged from a study of blood T cell repertoires in COVID-19. The wider study: PBMCs, B-cell-depleted T cells, or T cells were the source of the cDNA or gDNA that made up the material.

In this sample, this clone turned up once. Sequenced by immunoSEQ multiplex PCR; TCRdb stores in-frame clones only, minus some. The data show about 89,000 clones, more than 80% seen once. Germline CDR1 is LNHDA and CDR2 is SQIVND (reference sequence). V lost 2 bases and J lost 7; bases outside the gene matches: 9. The CDR3 extends over 15 amino acids. Sequenced input: peripheral blood. The chain is built from TRBV19 and TRBJ1-2; 8 bases are a match to TRBD1. This sequence originates from an elderly woman with acute or convalescent COVID-19. In DNA, the CDR3 is TGTGCCAGTAGTATACAACCCAGGGGGCCGAGTGGCTACACCTTC. Translation: CASSIQPRGPSGYTF.